This is a list of T cell receptor beta chains from one sample in a study of blood T cell repertoires in COVID-19. Profiling relied on immunoSEQ multiplex PCR, and the TCRdb table lists in-frame clones only, not all of them. The sample has around 300,000 clones, roughly 86% seen once. The sequenced sample was PBMCs or T cells enriched from blood (not recorded which). The receptors stem from a woman in her thirties who had recovered from COVID-19. The CDR3 runs from the conserved cysteine through the conserved F or W. D genes are given only for firm matches. Clone size appears in some rows only: once, few, many, or a class for an expanded clone.

D gene,clone size,J gene,V gene,CDR3 protein,CDR3 DNA
NA,NA,TRBJ1-3,TRBV9,CASSVLSRGSGNTIYF,TGTGCCAGCAGCGTACTTTCGCGGGGATCCGGAAACACCATATATTTT
TRBD1,NA,TRBJ1-2,TRBV28,CASSRRQGPTF,TGTGCCAGCAGTCGTCGACAGGGGCCCACCTTC
NA,NA,TRBJ2-2,TRBV5-5,CASSLFGSGNTGELFF,TGTGCCAGCAGCTTGTTTGGTAGCGGGAACACCGGGGAGCTGTTTTTT
TRBD1,NA,TRBJ2-7,TRBV6-5,CASKGQGKSYEQYF,TGTGCCAGCAAAGGACAGGGTAAATCCTACGAGCAGTACTTC
TRBD2,NA,TRBJ2-4,TRBV7-2,CASSPVNLAGGEAKNIQYF,TGTGCCAGCAGCCCCGTAAACCTAGCGGGAGGAGAAGCCAAAAACATTCAGTACTTC
NA,NA,TRBJ2-5,TRBV5-1,CASSFTGQETQYF,TGCGCCAGCAGCTTCACAGGGCAAGAGACCCAGTACTTC
NA,NA,TRBJ1-4,TRBV4-1,CASSQAGRSNEKLFF,TGCGCCAGCAGCCAGGCTGGGAGGTCTAATGAAAAACTGTTTTTT
TRBD2,NA,TRBJ2-3,TRBV4-1,CASSQVPLADITDTQYF,TGCGCCAGCAGCCAAGTGCCGCTAGCGGATATCACAGATACGCAGTATTTT
TRBD1,NA,TRBJ1-2,TRBV7-2,CASSTNPGQGTGYTF,TGTGCCAGCAGCACGAATCCGGGACAGGGGACCGGCTACACCTTC
NA,once,TRBJ1-1,TRBV10-2,CASNPDTSITEAFF,TGCGCCAGCAACCCAGACACAAGTATTACTGAAGCTTTCTTT
NA,NA,TRBJ1-1,TRBV28,CASSFSGYTEAFF,TGTGCCAGCAGTTTTTCAGGGTACACTGAAGCTTTCTTT
NA,NA,TRBJ2-2,TRBV27,CASSLNWAENTGELFF,TGTGCCAGCAGTTTAAATTGGGCAGAGAACACCGGGGAGCTGTTTTTT
TRBD2,NA,TRBJ2-7,TRBV28,CATHLSGRDYEQYF,TGTGCCACCCACCTTAGCGGGAGAGATTACGAGCAGTACTTC
NA,NA,TRBJ2-1,TRBV4-1,CASSLPAGGDNEQFF,TGCGCCAGCAGCCTCCCCGCGGGCGGGGACAATGAGCAGTTCTTC
NA,NA,TRBJ2-3,TRBV10-3,CATEGGTDTQYF,TGTGCCACGGAGGGAGGTACAGATACGCAGTATTTT
NA,NA,TRBJ2-2,TRBV7-3,CASSRFTTNTGELFF,TGTGCCAGCAGCCGCTTTACTACGAACACCGGGGAGCTGTTTTTT
TRBD1,NA,TRBJ1-5,TRBV6-2/TRBV6-3,CASSHRQGLNQPQHF,TGTGCCAGCAGTCACAGACAGGGCCTCAATCAGCCCCAGCATTTT
TRBD2,NA,TRBJ2-5,TRBV5-8,CASRRNPGTRLQETQYF,TGTGCCAGCAGACGAAACCCCGGGACTAGGCTCCAAGAGACCCAGTACTTC
TRBD2,NA,TRBJ2-3,TRBV14,CASSRLAGHYTDTQYF,TGTGCCAGCAGCCGACTAGCGGGACACTACACAGATACGCAGTATTTT
TRBD2,NA,TRBJ2-2,TRBV7-6,CASSLAGGLAGGRVEELFF,TGTGCCAGCAGCTTAGCGGGTGGACTAGCGGGAGGCCGGGTAGAGGAGCTGTTTTTT
NA,NA,TRBJ1-1,TRBV6-8,CASRNETGNTEAFF,TGTGCCAGCAGAAACGAGACAGGGAACACTGAAGCTTTCTTT
NA,NA,TRBJ1-5,TRBV27,CASSLVRGAQPQHF,TGTGCCAGCAGTTTAGTCAGGGGAGCACAGCCCCAGCATTTT
TRBD2,NA,TRBJ2-7,TRBV12-3/TRBV12-4,CASRLAGGPEQYF,TGTGCCAGCAGGCTAGCGGGAGGCCCCGAGCAGTACTTC
TRBD1,NA,TRBJ1-4,TRBV9,CASSVSDRVREKLFF,TGTGCCAGCAGCGTCAGTGACAGGGTACGGGAAAAACTGTTTTTT
TRBD2,NA,TRBJ2-1,TRBV30,CAWSVAGGGEQFF,TGTGCCTGGAGTGTAGCGGGAGGCGGTGAGCAGTTCTTC
TRBD2,NA,TRBJ2-1,TRBV3-1/TRBV3-2,CASSHLLGLARDEQFF,TGTGCCAGCAGCCATCTTCTAGGACTAGCTCGGGATGAGCAGTTCTTC
TRBD1,NA,TRBJ1-2,TRBV6-5,CASRPGTATNYGYTF,TGTGCCAGCAGGCCAGGGACAGCCACAAACTATGGCTACACCTTC
NA,NA,TRBJ2-5,TRBV4-2,CASSQGWEEAGPRETQYF,TGTGCCAGCAGCCAAGGCTGGGAGGAGGCGGGCCCTCGGGAGACCCAGTACTTC
NA,NA,TRBJ1-6,TRBV6-5,CASSSVAATYNSPLHF,TGTGCCAGCAGTTCCGTGGCCGCAACCTATAATTCACCCCTCCACTTT
NA,NA,TRBJ1-1,TRBV3-1/TRBV3-2,CASSQGTTNTEAFF,TGTGCCAGCAGCCAAGGGACAACCAACACTGAAGCTTTCTTT
TRBD1,once,TRBJ1-5,TRBV6-2/TRBV6-3,CASSYDREEGWYQPQHF,TGTGCCAGCAGTTACGACAGGGAAGAGGGATGGTATCAGCCCCAGCATTTT
NA,NA,TRBJ2-1,TRBV7-9,CASSSTGEGELGDEQFF,TGTGCCAGCAGCTCGACTGGGGAGGGGGAATTGGGTGATGAGCAGTTCTTC
NA,NA,TRBJ2-3,TRBV3-1/TRBV3-2,CASSQTIRDISTDTQYF,TGTGCCAGCAGCCAAACAATCCGGGACATAAGCACAGATACGCAGTATTTT
NA,NA,TRBJ2-5,TRBV7-9,CASSLTRETQYF,TGTGCCAGCAGCTTAACTCGGGAGACCCAGTACTTC
TRBD1,NA,TRBJ2-5,TRBV5-1,CASSRTGTGGWETQYF,TGCGCCAGCAGCAGGACAGGGACAGGGGGCTGGGAGACCCAGTACTTC
NA,once,TRBJ1-1,TRBV4-3,CASSQGTVTEAFF,TGCGCCAGCAGCCAAGGCACAGTCACTGAAGCTTTCTTT
TRBD2,NA,TRBJ2-1,TRBV10-3,CAISDYWAGAHEQFF,TGTGCCATCAGTGACTACTGGGCGGGAGCCCATGAGCAGTTCTTC
NA,NA,TRBJ2-3,TRBV19,CASSIPRLAVSSTDTQYF,TGTGCCAGTAGTATACCTCGGCTAGCCGTTTCGAGCACAGATACGCAGTATTTT
TRBD2,NA,TRBJ2-7,TRBV10-2,CALAGGRYAEQYF,TGCGCCCTCGCAGGCGGGAGGTATGCCGAGCAGTACTTC
TRBD1,once,TRBJ1-4,TRBV5-1,CASSPRDRAPNEKLFF,TGCGCCAGCAGCCCACGAGACAGGGCCCCGAATGAAAAACTGTTTTTT
TRBD2,NA,TRBJ2-2,TRBV29-1,CSVEDRRTSGIHGELFF,TGCAGCGTTGAAGATAGGAGGACTAGCGGGATTCACGGGGAGCTGTTTTTT
NA,few,TRBJ1-3,TRBV5-5,CASSLGQLKNTIYF,TGTGCCAGCAGCTTGGGACAGCTTAAAAACACCATATATTTT
NA,NA,TRBJ1-3,TRBV9,CASSVGSPQQAGNTIYF,TGTGCCAGCAGCGTAGGATCCCCACAGCAAGCTGGAAACACCATATATTTT
NA,NA,TRBJ2-2,TRBV7-2,CASSFFTGELFF,TGTGCCAGCAGCTTCTTCACCGGGGAGCTGTTTTTT
NA,NA,TRBJ2-7,TRBV4-2,CASSRTTTGEQYF,TGTGCCAGCAGCCGGACTACGACTGGCGAGCAGTACTTC
TRBD2,NA,TRBJ2-3,TRBV9,CASSAGLAGLTQYF,TGTGCCAGCAGCGCGGGACTAGCGGGACTCACGCAGTATTTT
TRBD1,NA,TRBJ1-5,TRBV6-5,CASSLDRGPQPQHF,TGTGCCAGCAGCCTTGACAGGGGACCTCAGCCCCAGCATTTT
NA,NA,TRBJ2-2,TRBV6-5,CASRRTATDTGELFF,TGTGCCAGCAGGCGGACAGCCACGGACACCGGGGAGCTGTTTTTT
TRBD2,NA,TRBJ2-1,TRBV27,CASSSIRLAGNEQFF,TGTGCCAGCAGTTCAATCCGGCTAGCGGGCAATGAGCAGTTCTTC
TRBD1,NA,TRBJ1-1,TRBV5-8,CASSLAVTGFGAFF,TGTGCCAGCAGCTTGGCCGTGACAGGGTTTGGAGCTTTCTTT
TRBD2,NA,TRBJ2-1,TRBV7-2,CASSSWGAGAYNEQFF,TGTGCCAGCAGCTCCTGGGGAGCGGGAGCTTACAATGAGCAGTTCTTC
NA,NA,TRBJ1-1,TRBV18,CASSPPPKTGPTTEAFF,TGTGCCAGCTCACCTCCTCCTAAAACAGGGCCCACGACTGAAGCTTTCTTT
TRBD2,NA,TRBJ2-1,TRBV6-5,CASSYQRGNHEQFF,TGTGCCAGCAGTTACCAGCGGGGGAACCATGAGCAGTTCTTC